Listed below are T cell receptor beta chains from one sample, sequenced in a study of T-cell reconstitution after alpha-beta-depleted transplantation in children. MiXCR, run by TCRdb on the PCR reads, gives a single entry per CDR3 protein. The sample lists about 600,000 distinct CDR3 sequences, approximately 13% occurring once. This specimen consisted of PBMCs, mostly from graft donor cells, obtained 360 days after TCRalphabeta/CD19-depleted stem cell transplant. These TCRs come from a male patient between 5 and 17 years old who had a stem cell transplant for acute myeloid leukemia, so the T cells may come from the graft donor. Both conserved end residues are part of each CDR3. Each record gives: D gene, V gene, clone size, J gene, CDR3 protein, CDR3 DNA. D genes are given only for firm matches. Clone size is not always given. Where it is, it says once, few, many or a class for expanded clones.

-,TRBV19,many,TRBJ2-1,CASSALLSRSYNEQFF,TGTGCCAGTAGTGCCCTTCTTTCAAGGTCCTACAATGAGCAGTTCTTC
-,TRBV12-3/TRBV12-4,few,TRBJ2-2,CASSLELGGTGELFF,TGTGCCAGCAGTCTCGAGTTAGGGGGCACCGGGGAGCTGTTTTTT
-,TRBV3-1,-,TRBJ2-7,CASRPKMEALGEQYF,TGTGCCAGCAGGCCGAAAATGGAGGCCCTGGGGGAGCAGTACTTC
-,TRBV4-3,-,TRBJ2-1,CASSQAQPEQFF,TGCGCCAGCAGCCAGGCCCAACCGGAGCAGTTCTTC
-,TRBV6-2/TRBV6-3,many,TRBJ2-7,CASRGQGIYEQYF,TGTGCCAGCAGGGGGCAGGGTATCTACGAGCAGTACTTC
TRBD2,TRBV27,few,TRBJ2-3,CAAGRRVQTDTQYF,TGTGCCGCCGGGAGGAGAGTTCAGACAGATACGCAGTATTTT
-,TRBV20-1,-,TRBJ2-7,CSARDGQGNHYEQYF,TGCAGTGCTAGAGATGGGCAGGGGAACCACTACGAGCAGTACTTC
-,TRBV5-1,many,TRBJ2-7,CASSELTATGNEQYF,TGCGCCAGCAGCGAGTTAACCGCCACGGGGAACGAGCAGTACTTC
-,TRBV20-1,-,TRBJ2-1,CSARREYQYNEQFF,TGCAGTGCTAGGAGGGAGTACCAATACAATGAGCAGTTCTTC
-,TRBV20-1,-,TRBJ2-1,CSARRGLPLGEQFF,TGCAGTGCCCGACGAGGGTTGCCTCTGGGTGAGCAGTTCTTC
-,TRBV28,many,TRBJ2-1,CASSRRGEQFF,TGTGCCAGCAGTCGTAGGGGTGAGCAGTTCTTC
TRBD1,TRBV9,few,TRBJ2-7,CASSLRTGPNEQYF,TGTGCCAGCAGCCTCCGGACAGGCCCCAACGAGCAGTACTTC
-,TRBV12-3/TRBV12-4,many,TRBJ2-3,CASSLSGADTQYF,TGTGCCAGCAGTTTGTCGGGGGCAGATACGCAGTATTTT
TRBD2,TRBV4-2,many,TRBJ2-7,CASSWGAGDYEQYF,TGTGCCAGCAGCTGGGGAGCGGGAGATTACGAGCAGTACTTC
TRBD1,TRBV25-1,few,TRBJ2-1,CASSPGTGLDEQFF,TGTGCCAGCAGTCCCGGGACAGGGTTGGATGAGCAGTTCTTC
-,TRBV5-1,many,TRBJ1-1,CASSRDINTEAFF,TGCGCCAGCAGCCGGGACATCAACACTGAAGCTTTCTTT
TRBD2,TRBV20-1,once,TRBJ2-7,CSASWTSGTVGHTYEQYF,TGCAGTGCTAGCTGGACTAGCGGGACGGTGGGGCACACCTACGAGCAGTACTTC
TRBD1,TRBV29-1,few,TRBJ2-7,CSARTGTGSTGQYF,TGCAGCGCGAGAACCGGGACAGGCTCTACTGGGCAGTACTTC
TRBD1,TRBV9,few,TRBJ2-3,CASSPKGASSTDTQYF,TGTGCCAGCAGCCCCAAGGGGGCTTCTAGCACAGATACGCAGTATTTT
-,TRBV29-1,many,TRBJ2-2,CSVEPRGAGELFF,TGCAGCGTTGAGCCCAGGGGTGCCGGGGAGCTGTTTTTT
-,TRBV20-1,many,TRBJ1-2,CSAADAYYGYTF,TGCAGTGCGGCGGACGCATACTATGGCTACACCTTC
-,TRBV12-3/TRBV12-4,-,TRBJ2-1,CASSFQGGRYNEQFF,TGTGCCAGCAGTTTTCAGGGCGGGCGCTACAATGAGCAGTTCTTC
TRBD2,TRBV28,many,TRBJ2-2,CASSLLLAGTRAGELFF,TGTGCCAGCAGTTTGTTACTAGCGGGCACGAGGGCCGGGGAGCTGTTTTTT
TRBD1,TRBV6-2/TRBV6-3,few,TRBJ1-4,CASRDRGRSGEKLFF,TGTGCCAGCAGGGACAGGGGGCGTTCCGGTGAAAAACTGTTTTTT
-,TRBV5-1,-,TRBJ1-1,CASSVGTKAEAFF,TGCGCCAGCAGCGTCGGGACAAAGGCTGAAGCTTTCTTT
-,TRBV9,-,TRBJ2-2,CASSVHRNTGELFF,TGTGCCAGCAGCGTACACCGGAACACCGGGGAGCTGTTTTTT
TRBD1,TRBV6-1,few,TRBJ1-1,CASNRGQSEAFF,TGTGCCAGCAACAGGGGGCAGAGTGAAGCTTTCTTT
-,TRBV13,few,TRBJ1-3,CASSSSGRANTIYF,TGTGCCAGCAGCTCCAGCGGGAGGGCGAACACCATATATTTT
-,TRBV5-6,-,TRBJ2-7,CASSSDPGRQYF,TGTGCCAGCAGCTCGGACCCCGGTCGGCAGTACTTC
-,TRBV7-8,few,TRBJ2-1,CASRGVPRDNEQFF,TGTGCCAGCAGGGGAGTTCCGAGGGACAATGAGCAGTTCTTC
TRBD1,TRBV7-8,many,TRBJ1-2,CASSRDRGF,TGTGCCAGCAGCAGGGACAGGGGATTC
TRBD2,TRBV25-1,few,TRBJ2-7,CASSEEGHRLAGQDEQYF,TGTGCCAGCAGTGAGGAGGGGCACCGTCTAGCGGGACAAGACGAGCAGTACTTC
-,TRBV4-2,-,TRBJ2-3,CASSADAGATTDTQYF,TGTGCCAGCAGCGCGGACGCAGGGGCAACTACAGATACGCAGTATTTT
TRBD2,TRBV7-6,few,TRBJ2-1,CASSLRREAHNEQFF,TGTGCCAGCAGCTTAAGGCGGGAGGCCCACAATGAGCAGTTCTTC
-,TRBV11-1,-,TRBJ2-2,CASGQSGELFF,TGTGCCAGCGGCCAATCCGGGGAGCTGTTTTTT
-,TRBV27,-,TRBJ2-1,CASSPYRDYMIQFF,TGTGCCAGCAGTCCATACAGGGACTACATGATACAGTTCTTC
TRBD1,TRBV2,-,TRBJ2-1,CASPGRQGRDSEQFF,TGTGCCAGCCCTGGACGACAGGGGCGCGATAGTGAGCAGTTCTTC
TRBD2,TRBV29-1,-,TRBJ2-5,CSVELAGVSKETQYF,TGCAGCGTTGAACTAGCGGGAGTGAGTAAAGAGACCCAGTACTTC
-,TRBV29-1,many,TRBJ2-1,CSVEGGSPPYNEQFF,TGCAGCGTTGAAGGGGGAAGCCCCCCCTACAATGAGCAGTTCTTC
TRBD2,TRBV27,-,TRBJ2-7,CASSLSAASGSRYEQYF,TGTGCCAGCAGTTTATCGGCGGCTAGCGGGAGTAGGTACGAGCAGTACTTC
TRBD1,TRBV20-1,-,TRBJ1-3,CSALDRHPFSGNTIYF,TGCAGTGCCCTGGACAGGCATCCCTTCTCTGGAAACACCATATATTTT
-,TRBV29-1,-,TRBJ1-5,CSVSSVVGPNQPQHF,TGCAGCGTTTCCTCCGTGGTGGGACCCAATCAGCCCCAGCATTTT
TRBD1,TRBV20-1,few,TRBJ1-1,CSAFPQTGLNTEAFF,TGCAGTGCTTTTCCCCAGACAGGGTTGAACACTGAAGCTTTCTTT
-,TRBV25-1,few,TRBJ2-1,CASTGRQAYNEQFF,TGTGCCAGCACAGGGAGGCAGGCCTACAATGAGCAGTTCTTC
TRBD2,TRBV2,few,TRBJ2-7,CASGPGLAGGPGEQYF,TGTGCCAGCGGCCCGGGACTAGCGGGAGGTCCAGGCGAGCAGTACTTC
-,TRBV28,few,TRBJ2-6,CASSFGGDGANVLTF,TGTGCCAGCAGTTTTGGAGGGGATGGGGCCAACGTCCTGACTTTC
TRBD1,TRBV28,-,TRBJ1-1,CASSLLQGPAEAFF,TGTGCCAGCAGCCTTCTACAGGGGCCGGCTGAAGCTTTCTTT
-,TRBV21-1,-,TRBJ1-4,CASTLRGANEKLFF,TGTGCCAGCACCCTGAGGGGGGCTAATGAAAAACTGTTTTTT
TRBD2,TRBV11-2,-,TRBJ2-3,CASSPRLAGHLTTDTQYF,TGTGCCAGCAGCCCCCGACTAGCGGGCCACTTAACCACAGATACGCAGTATTTT
TRBD2,TRBV25-1,many,TRBJ2-2,CASRGGLAQIRGTGELFF,TGTGCCAGCAGAGGAGGACTAGCGCAAATCAGGGGGACCGGGGAGCTGTTTTTT
TRBD1,TRBV20-1,many,TRBJ1-2,CSVRGQVFHGYTF,TGCAGTGTTCGTGGACAGGTGTTTCATGGCTACACCTTC
-,TRBV12-3/TRBV12-4,few,TRBJ2-7,CASSPTDSPFYEQYF,TGTGCCAGCAGCCCAACGGACTCTCCCTTCTACGAGCAGTACTTC
TRBD2,TRBV4-2,-,TRBJ2-1,CASSQVEAGGGNEQFF,TGTGCCAGCAGCCAAGTAGAGGCGGGAGGAGGGAATGAGCAGTTCTTC
TRBD2,TRBV4-3,-,TRBJ2-5,CASSQDLTSGSEETQYF,TGCGCCAGCAGCCAAGATCTGACTAGCGGGAGCGAGGAGACCCAGTACTTC
-,TRBV30,few,TRBJ1-1,CAGRDTEAFF,TGTGCCGGCCGGGACACTGAAGCTTTCTTT
TRBD2,TRBV28,many,TRBJ2-1,CASSLPTRGSGRGNEQFF,TGTGCCAGCAGTTTACCCACTCGGGGTAGCGGGAGAGGCAATGAGCAGTTCTTC